This T cell receptor beta chain originates from a study of T cell responses to AZD1222 COVID-19 vaccine. Study-wide background: Pooled together were second doses at about 4 or about 12 weeks.

On this clone itself: Its antigen is as yet unknown.

General observations from the study: Among the donors, most were white British and more were female, and clonal diversity was possibly underestimated. Regions 160-218 and 743-854 held dominance among vaccine-associated CD4 TCRs, which spanned spike.

The germline V gene has CDR1 SGHVS and CDR2 FNYEAQ. The CDR3 spans 15 residues. V was shortened by 1 base and J by 6 bases, with 13 bases between the two germline ends. Some clones are missing from TCRdb's copy, which holds only in-frame ones; the method was immunoSEQ multiplex PCR. The sample contains about 110,000 clones, about 87% of which appear only once. This clonotype was obtained from an adult in good health. The chain uses TRBV7-6 and TRBJ2-1; D is uncertain. Material: peripheral blood, obtained on day 0 of AZD1222 vaccination. The CDR3 DNA follows: TGTGCCAGCAGCTTAGGGCCACTACCCGGCAATGAGCAGTTCTTC. Its translation: CASSLGPLPGNEQFF.